The 12 T cell receptor beta chains presented below share a single source sample, sequenced in a study of monozygotic twins with inflammatory bowel disease. TCRdb re-called the 5' RACE reads and shows each CDR3 protein once, DNA omitted. The sample totals hundreds of thousands of distinct CDR3 sequences. The sequenced material came from blood. All receptors come from a human donor with ulcerative colitis or Crohn's disease, or a healthy co-twin of an affected twin (not recorded which).

The V call is TRBV12-3 or TRBV12-4, the J call TRBJ1-5; TCRdb selects TRBD1, and the lack of DNA leaves this call unchecked. This CDR3 spans 13 amino acids. CDR3: CASSSGQNQPQHF.

The gene calls are TRBV10-3 and TRBJ2-5. The V gene's germline CDR1 is ENHRY and CDR2 SYGVKD. The CDR3 totals 15 residues. The CDR3: CAISESGQYQETEYF.

The rearrangement links TRBV5-6 to TRBJ1-5; the TRBD1 assignment by TCRdb is unverifiable without DNA. Germline V gene sequence: CDR1 SGHDT, CDR2 YYEEEE. There are 17 residues in the CDR3. The CDR3 here is CASSRRGRILSNQPQHF. Drawing the rest from reference TRBV5-6 and TRBJ1-5, the complete variable domain is DAGVTQSPTHLIKTRGQQVTLRCSPKSGHDTVSWYQQALGQGPQFIFQYYEEEERQRGNFPDRFSGHQFPNYSSELNVNALLLGDSALYLCASSRRGRILSNQPQHFGDGTRLSIL.

This chain uses TRBV5-1 with TRBJ2-3; TCRdb returns TRBD2, unconfirmable since there is no DNA. CDR3 length: 16 amino acids. The germline CDR1 and CDR2 sequences are SGHRS and YFSETQ. The CDR3 sequence is CASTAGAGVLTDTQYF.

V is TRBV12-3 or TRBV12-4 and J is TRBJ2-1; there is no DNA to check the TCRdb D call of TRBD1. This CDR3 region has 11 residues. The CDR3 protein is CASTTTGGAFF.

This sequence joins TRBV6-5 and TRBJ2-3; TCRdb's assignment of TRBD2 cannot be checked, as there is no DNA. The CDR3 extends over 19 amino acids. The germline gives CDR1 MNHEY, CDR2 SVGAGI. This chain's CDR3 is CASSYSGLAGESSTDTQYF.

The chain carries TRBV2 and TRBJ1-5; TCRdb designates TRBD1, a call that cannot be tested without DNA. Germline loops: CDR1 SNHLY, CDR2 FYNNEI. The length of the CDR3 is 15 residues. CDR3 loop: CASSEGGAGIQPQHF.

The V gene is TRBV25-1, the J gene TRBJ1-1. This CDR3 contains 14 residues. Germline V gene data show CDR1 as MGHDK and CDR2 as SYGVNS. CDR3 loop: CASSESPRNTEAFF.

CDR3: CSASRFLTDTQYF. V and J are TRBV20-1 and TRBJ2-3. This CDR3 is 13 amino acids long. Germline values: CDR1 DFQATT, CDR2 SNEGSKA (reference sequence).

The chain carries TRBV7-9 and TRBJ2-7; without DNA, the TCRdb call of TRBD2 cannot be checked. The CDR3 runs to 12 residues. Looked up from germline, CDR1 is SEHNR and CDR2 is FQNEAQ (reference sequence). CDR3 amino acids: CASSRLLGRQYF. The whole variable domain, remainder taken from reference TRBV7-9 and TRBJ2-7, is DTGVSQNPRHKITKRGQNVTFRCDPISEHNRLYWYRQTLGQGPEFLTYFQNEAQLEKSRLLSDRFSAERPKGSFSTLEIQRTEQGDSAMYLCASSRLLGRQYFGPGTRLTVT.

The V call is TRBV29-1, the J call TRBJ1-2; TCRdb's D gene call, TRBD1, goes unchecked for lack of DNA. Germline CDR1 is SQVTM and CDR2 is ANQGSEA. This CDR3 contains 13 residues. The CDR3 sequence is CSAKQGGSYGYTF.

The chain recombines TRBV11-1 with TRBJ2-3; the D call from TCRdb, TRBD1, cannot be confirmed without DNA. The germline gives CDR1 SGHAT, CDR2 FQDESV (reference sequence). The CDR3 totals 18 residues. CDR3 sequence: CASSSGTKGSLSTDTQYF.